This is a list of T cell receptor beta chains from one sample in a study of T-cell memory formation after mild COVID-19. Each CDR3 protein is one row after TCRdb ran MiXCR on the 5' RACE reads. The table has roughly 250,000 distinct CDR3 sequences, less than 20% seen once. The sequenced sample was PBMCs or a T cell subset sorted from them (not recorded which). Every receptor here comes from a man aged 18-30 years who had mild COVID-19 (a few samples of this study predate the infection). Cell type and time point are not known. CDR3s include the opening cysteine and the closing phenylalanine or tryptophan. D genes are given only for firm matches.

V gene: TRBV29-1; D gene: NA; J gene: TRBJ2-1; CDR3 protein: CSTARESSYNEQFF
V gene: TRBV27; D gene: TRBD1; J gene: TRBJ1-2; CDR3 protein: CASSLNGQGAFFGYTF
V gene: TRBV30; D gene: TRBD2; J gene: TRBJ2-5; CDR3 protein: CAWTSGGPETQYF
V gene: TRBV6-6; D gene: NA; J gene: TRBJ2-4; CDR3 protein: CASSTPWGLNIQYF
V gene: TRBV24-1; D gene: NA; J gene: TRBJ2-1; CDR3 protein: CATSDRRTAYNEQFF
V gene: TRBV5-6; D gene: NA; J gene: TRBJ2-5; CDR3 protein: CASSLRTGYGETQYF
V gene: TRBV5-1; D gene: TRBD1; J gene: TRBJ1-1; CDR3 protein: CASSLTTGTGAVDLAFF
V gene: TRBV12-3/TRBV12-4; D gene: NA; J gene: TRBJ1-5; CDR3 protein: CASSFSRYSNQPQHF
V gene: TRBV12-3/TRBV12-4; D gene: NA; J gene: TRBJ2-7; CDR3 protein: CASTKGGTSSYEQYF
V gene: TRBV6-2/TRBV6-3; D gene: TRBD1; J gene: TRBJ1-6; CDR3 protein: CASSTGTENSPLHF
V gene: TRBV20-1; D gene: NA; J gene: TRBJ2-1; CDR3 protein: CSAKLWGAYNEQFF
V gene: TRBV5-1; D gene: NA; J gene: TRBJ2-5; CDR3 protein: CASSSTPGAGGETQYF
V gene: TRBV6-5; D gene: NA; J gene: TRBJ2-5; CDR3 protein: CVTGKDRQETQYF